The subject of this entry is one TCR beta chain. This entry belongs to a study of blood T cell repertoires in COVID-19. At the level of the study: Researchers got acute and convalescent COVID-19 samples from the United States, Italy and Spain. In each case, the material was cDNA or gDNA derived from T cells, B-cell-depleted T cells, or PBMCs.

The germline V and J ends were trimmed by 7 bases and 0 bases, with 8 bases remaining between them. The CDR3 extends over 13 amino acids. Germline V CDR1 and CDR2: SGHRS, YFSETQ. Source study methods: Reference gene primer amplification in the assay estimated nucleated cell counts. Sequencing used immunoSEQ multiplex PCR; TCRdb keeps in-frame clones, though not all of them. For V, J and clone size, that table is used; D and trimming come from the DNA. The sample holds approximately 130,000 clones, approximately 83% seen once. The V gene is TRBV5-1, the J gene TRBJ1-5; D uncertain. The origin of this receptor is a man aged 35-49 years with active or convalescent COVID-19. The sample was peripheral blood. The CDR3 region has the DNA TGCGCCAGCGCTAGAGGTAGCAATCAGCCCCAGCATTTT. Protein product: CASARGSNQPQHF.